These T cell receptor beta chains were read from a single sample in a study of blood T cell repertoires in COVID-19. Assay used: immunoSEQ multiplex PCR; TCRdb lists only in-frame clones, some missing. The repertoire holds approximately 150,000 clones, with about 87% as singletons. Sequencing was carried out using peripheral blood. These receptors were taken from a woman in her fifties or sixties who had recovered from COVID-19. The CDR3 runs from the conserved cysteine through the conserved F or W. The D gene is left open where the match is weak. The size of a clone is reported for some rows only, either as once, few or many, or as a class for expanded clones.

v_call	d_call	j_call	clone_size	cdr3_nt	cdr3_aa
TRBV29-1	TRBD1	TRBJ2-7	-	TGCAGCGTGGTCGGACAGGGGATAACCTACGAGCAGTACTTC	CSVVGQGITYEQYF
TRBV28	TRBD1	TRBJ2-3	-	TGTGCCAGCAGTCCTACCGGACAGGGAGACACAGATACGCAGTATTTT	CASSPTGQGDTDTQYF
TRBV28	-	TRBJ2-1	-	TGTGCCAGCAGTTTAGTCGGACTCACCTACAATGAGCAGTTCTTC	CASSLVGLTYNEQFF
TRBV29-1	-	TRBJ2-5	-	TGCAGCGCTTACCCCCTAGGGGGTTTGTACCAAGAGACCCAGTACTTC	CSAYPLGGLYQETQYF
TRBV5-1	TRBD1	TRBJ2-1	-	TGCGCCAGCAGCTTGGGACAGGGTTCCTACAATGAGCAGTTCTTC	CASSLGQGSYNEQFF
TRBV27	TRBD2	TRBJ2-7	-	TGTGCCAGCAGTCGCAACGCGGGAGCGGGGACCTACGAGCAGTACTTC	CASSRNAGAGTYEQYF
TRBV19	-	TRBJ2-1	-	TGTGCCAGTAGTATAGGGCGGAATGAGCAGTTCTTC	CASSIGRNEQFF
TRBV6-6	TRBD1	TRBJ1-5	-	TGTGCCAGCAGCCCGACAGGGTACAATCAGCCCCAGCATTTT	CASSPTGYNQPQHF
TRBV18	TRBD1	TRBJ1-5	-	TGTGCCAGCTCAACAGGGGGTGGCAATCAGCCCCAGCATTTT	CASSTGGGNQPQHF
TRBV28	-	TRBJ2-1	-	TGTGCCAGCAAAACCGGGACACTGTACAATGAGCAGTTCTTC	CASKTGTLYNEQFF
TRBV7-3	-	TRBJ1-6	-	TGTGCCAGCAGCTTCCCGGGTCATAATTCACCCCTCCACTTT	CASSFPGHNSPLHF
TRBV9	TRBD2	TRBJ2-1	-	TGTGCCAGCAGCGAAGCGGGGGGACCCTACAATGAGCAGTTCTTC	CASSEAGGPYNEQFF
TRBV28	-	TRBJ1-2	-	TGTGCCAGCAGTCGACCCGGGGGGACTGATGGCTACACCTTC	CASSRPGGTDGYTF
TRBV5-4	-	TRBJ1-6	-	TGTGCCAGCAGCTTGGTGGGGCTGACTAATTCACCCCTCCACTTT	CASSLVGLTNSPLHF
TRBV27	-	TRBJ2-7	-	TGTGCCAGCAGTTTATTGGCCTCCTACGAGCAGTACTTC	CASSLLASYEQYF
TRBV3-1/TRBV3-2	-	TRBJ2-7	once	TGTGCCAGCAGCCAAGGAGCTAGCAGCTACTACGAGCAGTACTTC	CASSQGASSYYEQYF
TRBV13	-	TRBJ2-7	-	TGTGCCAGCAGCCCACAGGGAGTGACCTACGAGCAGTACTTC	CASSPQGVTYEQYF
TRBV6-5	TRBD2	TRBJ2-5	-	TGTGCCAGCACGGGCGGGGGGAACATAAAGGAGACCCAGTACTTC	CASTGGGNIKETQYF
TRBV6-5	TRBD1	TRBJ1-1	-	TGTGCCAGCAGCTTACAGGGGCTGAACACTGAAGCTTTCTTT	CASSLQGLNTEAFF
TRBV5-1	TRBD1	TRBJ1-1	-	TGCGCCAGCTCACAGGGGACCCGGAACACTGAAGCTTTCTTT	CASSQGTRNTEAFF
TRBV5-5	-	TRBJ1-3	-	TGTGCCAGCAGCTTCCTTTCTGACAGCCCCACCGCGGGAAACACCATATATTTT	CASSFLSDSPTAGNTIYF
TRBV2	-	TRBJ2-1	-	TGTGTCACCCGGGGGAACTCCTACAATGAGCAGTTCTTC	CVTRGNSYNEQFF
TRBV7-9	TRBD1	TRBJ1-2	once	TGTGCCAGCAGCCCCGGACAGGGGCCCGTCGGGACCTTC	CASSPGQGPVGTF
TRBV4-2	TRBD1	TRBJ2-1	-	TGTGCCAGCAGCCAAGGACAGGGCTCCTACAATGAGCAGTTCTTC	CASSQGQGSYNEQFF
TRBV7-9	-	TRBJ2-3	-	TGTGCCAGCAGCTTTATACAGGGTGAAGATACGCAGTATTTT	CASSFIQGEDTQYF
TRBV6-5	-	TRBJ2-7	-	TGTGCCAGCAGTACAGGGTTACCCTACGAGCAGTACTTC	CASSTGLPYEQYF
TRBV5-4	-	TRBJ1-3	-	TGTGCCAGCAGCTCCGCTGGAAACACCATATATTTT	CASSSAGNTIYF
TRBV13	TRBD2	TRBJ2-5	-	TGTGCCAGCAGCCCCCCGACTAGCGGGGGGTACCAAGAGACCCAGTACTTC	CASSPPTSGGYQETQYF
TRBV2	-	TRBJ1-5	-	TGTGCCAGCACCGGGGGGAGGGTTCAGCCCCAGCATTTT	CASTGGRVQPQHF
TRBV12-3/TRBV12-4	-	TRBJ2-3	-	TGTGCCAGCAGCCCAGGGACACCAGATACGCAGTATTTT	CASSPGTPDTQYF
TRBV5-1	-	TRBJ2-2	-	TGCGCCAGCAGCTTCAGCCTAGGTGGGAACACCGGGGAGCTGTTTTTT	CASSFSLGGNTGELFF
TRBV3-1/TRBV3-2	-	TRBJ1-5	-	TGTGCCAGCAGCGAGGTGCTAAACCAGCCCCAGCATTTT	CASSEVLNQPQHF
TRBV29-1	-	TRBJ2-5	-	TGCAGCGTTGCGGCAGGCTCTGGGCAAGAGACCCAGTACTTC	CSVAAGSGQETQYF
TRBV11-2	TRBD2	TRBJ2-1	-	TGTGCCAGCAGCCCGCTTTCTAGCGGGGGGGACCCCAATGAGCAGTTCTTC	CASSPLSSGGDPNEQFF
TRBV7-2	-	TRBJ2-7	once	TGTGCCAGCAGCCAAGGGGTCTCCTACGAGCAGTACTTC	CASSQGVSYEQYF
TRBV6-1	TRBD1	TRBJ1-5	-	TGTGCCAGCAGTGGTGGGACAGCCATAGATAGCAATCAGCCCCAGCATTTT	CASSGGTAIDSNQPQHF
TRBV5-1	TRBD1	TRBJ1-2	-	TGCGCCAGCAGCTTGGTAGTAGGGGGCACCTATGGCTACACCTTC	CASSLVVGGTYGYTF
TRBV3-1/TRBV3-2	TRBD2	TRBJ2-1	once	TGTGCCAGCAGCCTAGCGGGGATAAGGTACAATGAGCAGTTCTTC	CASSLAGIRYNEQFF
TRBV28	-	TRBJ1-5	-	TGTGCCAGCACAGGTTACGGCAATCAGCCCCAGCATTTT	CASTGYGNQPQHF
TRBV6-2/TRBV6-3	TRBD1	TRBJ1-2	-	TGTGCCAGCAGCATTTCAGGACAGGGTGGCTATGGCTACACCTTC	CASSISGQGGYGYTF
TRBV5-4	TRBD1	TRBJ1-6	-	TGTGCCAGCAGCTTGAACAGGGGGCAATTTAATTCACCCCTCCACTTT	CASSLNRGQFNSPLHF
TRBV29-1	TRBD1	TRBJ2-1	-	TGCAGCGTAACCGGGACAGGGGCTAACCCCACCTACAATGAGCAGTTCTTC	CSVTGTGANPTYNEQFF
TRBV3-1/TRBV3-2	TRBD1	TRBJ1-2	-	TGTGCCAGCAGCCAGGCGGGACAGCCGAGTGGCGGCTACACCTTC	CASSQAGQPSGGYTF
TRBV10-3	TRBD1	TRBJ2-7	few	TGTGCCATCAGTGACCGGGACAGGGGGGACAAAATAAACTACGAGCAGTACTTC	CAISDRDRGDKINYEQYF
TRBV5-1	-	TRBJ2-7	-	TGCGCCAGCAGCCCAGGGTTACACGAGCAGTACTTC	CASSPGLHEQYF
TRBV7-2	TRBD1	TRBJ1-6	-	TGTGCCAGCAGTTCTGACAGGGGCTCTAATTCACCCCTCCACTTT	CASSSDRGSNSPLHF
TRBV6-5	TRBD1	TRBJ2-3	-	TGTGCCAGCAGTTATCGGACAGGAGCTTCCACAGATACGCAGTATTTT	CASSYRTGASTDTQYF
TRBV2	-	TRBJ1-5	-	TGTGCCAGCAGTGAAGGGGGAGGAGCCAGCAATCAGCCCCAGCATTTT	CASSEGGGASNQPQHF
TRBV19	TRBD1	TRBJ2-3	-	TGTGCCAGTAGTATAGTTTTCGGACAGGGGGCTAGGGATACGCAGTATTTT	CASSIVFGQGARDTQYF
TRBV7-9	-	TRBJ1-2	-	TGTGCCAGCAGCAGTTACAGTTATGGCTACACCTTC	CASSSYSYGYTF
TRBV5-1	-	TRBJ2-3	-	TGCGCCAGCAGCCAGGGGGGCAGGGTCACAGATACGCAGTATTTT	CASSQGGRVTDTQYF
TRBV10-3	-	TRBJ1-5	few	TGTGCCATCTCGGCGGGGGGGGACAATCAGCCCCAGCATTTT	CAISAGGDNQPQHF
TRBV5-1	TRBD2	TRBJ2-1	-	TGCGCCAGCAGGCCGGCTAGCGGGGGGTATGAGCAGTTCTTC	CASRPASGGYEQFF
TRBV6-2/TRBV6-3	TRBD1	TRBJ2-3	-	TGTGCCAGCAGTTACGATCAGGGGGCAGCAGATACGCAGTATTTT	CASSYDQGAADTQYF
TRBV7-9	TRBD1	TRBJ1-1	-	TGTGCCAGCAACTCCCCGGGACAGGGATTCGGGGGAGCTTTCTTT	CASNSPGQGFGGAFF
TRBV7-9	TRBD1	TRBJ1-2	few	TGTGCCAGCAGCATACTTGACAGGGGGCGCGCTTTTCTCCACTATGGCTACACCTTC	CASSILDRGRAFLHYGYTF
TRBV29-1	TRBD1	TRBJ2-1	-	TGCAGCGTCGATGACAGGGGCGATGAGCAGTTCTTC	CSVDDRGDEQFF